This entry lists 27 T cell receptor beta chains sequenced from one sample in a study of shared clonotypes between healthy human individuals. Sequencing was performed with immunoSEQ multiplex PCR; in TCRdb, only in-frame clones are kept and a portion is missing. The sample records hundreds of thousands of clones, roughly 96% being singletons. Only CD45RO-negative cells positively selected for CCR7 counted as naive CD8 cells, so terminally differentiated effector memory CD45RA+ cells were excluded. The sample was naive CD8+ T cells sorted from blood. The receptors were sampled from a man aged 25 to 45 in good health.

This chain links TRBV7-8 with TRBJ1-3; D ambiguous. The germline gives CDR1 SGHVS, CDR2 FQNEAQ. V was cut by 1 base and J by 2 bases, with 6 bases left in between. The CDR3 is 14 amino acids. This CDR3 is CASSLVAAGNTIYF. The CDR3 coding sequence is TGTGCCAGCAGCTTAGTTGCGGCTGGAAACACCATATATTTT. Using reference TRBV7-8 and TRBJ1-3 for the parts outside the CDR3, the full variable domain is GAGVSQSPRYKVAKRGQDVALRCDPISGHVSLFWYQQALGQGPEFLTYFQNEAQLDKSGLPSDRFFAERPEGSVSTLKIQRTQQEDSAVYLCASSLVAAGNTIYFGEGSWLTVV.

This chain connects TRBV7-2 to TRBJ2-1; the D is unclear. Trimming removed 5 bases from V and 0 bases from J, with 14 bases in between. The CDR3 is 16 amino acids. The germline CDR1 and CDR2 sequences are SGHTA and FQGNSA. For the CDR3, the DNA is TGTGCCAGCAGCGAACTTCCCCCTAGCTCCTACAATGAGCAGTTCTTC. Protein product: CASSELPPSSYNEQFF.

V gene TRBV5-6 combines with J gene TRBJ1-1; possible D gene TRBD1, 6 bases. CDR3 length: 15 amino acids. Germline CDR1 is SGHDT and CDR2 is YYEEEE. Between the trimmed V and J ends, which lost 1 base and 2 bases, there was a span of 12 bases. In DNA, the CDR3 is TGTGCCAGCAGCTTGTACAGGGTAGCAAACACTGAAGCTTTCTTT. It translates to CASSLYRVANTEAFF.

The V call is TRBV10-1, the J call TRBJ2-1; TRBD2 aligns across 7 bases. Per the germline V gene, CDR1 is WNHNN and CDR2 is SYGVQD (reference sequence). The junction had 4 bases not matched to a gene; V was cut back by 6 bases and J by 8 bases. The CDR3 consists of 12 residues. The chain's CDR3 is CASSHTSDEQFF. The CDR3 nucleotides are TGCGCCAGCAGCCACACTAGCGATGAGCAGTTCTTC.

V gene TRBV18 combines with J gene TRBJ2-7, with TRBD2 identical over 7 bases. The germline CDR1 and CDR2 sequences are KGHSH and LQKENI. The CDR3 sequence is 13 residues long. V lost 4 bases to trimming and J lost 3 bases; unmatched junction nucleotides: 3. CDR3 sequence: CASSLGGGYEQYF. The CDR3 bases are TGTGCCAGCTCACTAGGCGGGGGCTACGAGCAGTACTTC.

The CDR3: CSVVRGLGNNEQFF. The CDR3 region has the DNA TGCAGCGTTGTTAGAGGACTAGGTAACAATGAGCAGTTCTTC. V usage is TRBV29-1 and J usage is TRBJ2-1; 7 nucleotides align to TRBD2. Germline trimming cut 4 bases from V and 5 bases from J; bases unmatched to any gene: 8. Germline V gives CDR1 SQVTM, CDR2 ANQGSEA. This CDR3 comprises 14 residues.

This chain joins TRBV9 and TRBJ1-3; 8 bases are shared with TRBD1. CDR3 length: 20 residues. The germline V gene encodes CDR1 SGDLS and CDR2 YYNGEE. J lost 0 bases, V lost 3 bases, and 17 bases had no gene match. The CDR3: CASSASPMGGQEPSGNTIYF. The CDR3 nucleotides are TGTGCCAGCAGCGCCTCCCCGATGGGGGGACAGGAGCCCTCTGGAAACACCATATATTTT.

The chain has TRBV15 and TRBJ2-7, with no clear D. The CDR3 runs 14 residues. V was shortened by 2 bases and J by 0 bases, with 8 bases between the two germline ends. Germline lookup yields CDR1 LNHNV and CDR2 YYDKDF (reference sequence). The CDR3, as DNA: TGTGCCACCAGCAGATCCTGGATCTCCTACGAGCAGTACTTC. This translates into CATSRSWISYEQYF. The full variable domain, completed using reference TRBV15 and TRBJ2-7, is DAMVIQNPRYQVTQFGKPVTLSCSQTLNHNVMYWYQQKSSQAPKLLFHYYDKDFNNEADTPDNFQSRRPNTSFCFLDIRSPGLGDTAMYLCATSRSWISYEQYFGPGTRLTVT.

The CDR3 DNA sequence: TGTGCCAGCACCACCGGCGGGACAGAAGCTTTCTTT. This translates into CASTTGGTEAFF. J is TRBJ1-1 and V is TRBV27; TRBD1 is a possible D gene (6 bases). Trimming left V 7 bases short and J 8 bases short, with 14 bases between. Germline V gene sequence: CDR1 MNHEY, CDR2 SMNVEV (reference sequence). The CDR3 is 12 residues long.

The chain carries TRBV7-9 and TRBJ2-7; D is possibly TRBD1 or TRBD2 (6 bases each). V was pared by 3 bases and J by 4 bases, with 10 bases between. The germline gives CDR1 SEHNR, CDR2 FQNEAQ (reference sequence). The CDR3 spans 13 residues. CDR3 sequence reads: CASSFTGTYEQYF. CDR3 coding DNA: TGTGCCAGCAGCTTTACAGGGACTTACGAGCAGTACTTC.

The chain is built from TRBV11-2 and TRBJ2-7; possible D gene TRBD2, 6 bases. V gave up 2 bases and J gave up 1 base, with 12 bases separating them. CDR3 size: 15 residues. Germline loops: CDR1 SGHAT, CDR2 FQNNGV. CDR3: CASSLWSGASYEQYF. The CDR3 DNA is TGTGCCAGCAGCTTATGGTCGGGAGCATCCTACGAGCAGTACTTC.

The V and J genes are TRBV28 and TRBJ2-3; D remains unclear. Germline V gives CDR1 MDHEN, CDR2 SYDVKM. The V gene lost 6 bases and the J gene lost 1 base, with 14 bases spanning the gap. There are 15 residues in the CDR3. The CDR3 nucleotides are TGTGCCAGCAGAGGATGGCAGGACGGCACAGATACGCAGTATTTT. The encoded protein is CASRGWQDGTDTQYF.

The V and J genes are TRBV7-9 and TRBJ1-4; D might be TRBD1 (5 bases). The CDR3 totals 13 residues. Between the trimmed V and J ends, which lost 5 bases and 7 bases, there was a span of 11 bases. Germline V gene sequence: CDR1 SEHNR, CDR2 FQNEAQ (reference sequence). This CDR3 reads CASSSDRFEKLFF. The CDR3 coding sequence is TGTGCCAGCAGCAGCGACAGATTTGAAAAACTGTTTTTT.

The V call is TRBV29-1, the J call TRBJ2-3; D is perhaps TRBD2 (7 bases). CDR3 size: 11 residues. Trimming left V 5 bases short and J 15 bases short, with 18 bases between. From germline, CDR1 is SQVTM and CDR2 ANQGSEA. The CDR3 sequence: CSVKGGLADYF. CDR3 bases: TGCAGCGTTAAGGGGGGGCTGGCTGATTATTTT.

The CDR3 bases are TGTGCCAGCAGCGCCCCTAGCGGGAGATCCAATGAGCAGTTCTTC. Translating it yields CASSAPSGRSNEQFF. This chain connects TRBV9 to TRBJ2-1, with 10 bases matching TRBD2. V shed 3 bases, J shed 6 bases, and the junction held 6 bases outside the gene matches. This CDR3 has 15 residues. The germline V gene has CDR1 SGDLS and CDR2 YYNGEE.

V is TRBV18 and J is TRBJ2-7; TRBD2 might be the D (5 bases). The germline CDR1 and CDR2 sequences are KGHSH and LQKENI. V shed 8 bases and J shed 2 bases, with 13 bases lying between them. The CDR3 has 13 residues. CDR3 in amino acids: CASREEVTYEQYF. The CDR3, as DNA: TGTGCCAGCCGTGAGGAGGTAACCTACGAGCAGTACTTC.

The chain has TRBV10-3 and TRBJ1-4; 9 bases match TRBD1. Trimming at V came to 3 bases and at J to 8 bases, leaving 4 bases not matched to a gene. The CDR3 has 14 residues. Germline CDR1 and CDR2: ENHRY and SYGVKD. CDR3 loop: CAISEGTGWEKLFF. CDR3 nucleotides: TGTGCCATCAGTGAAGGGACAGGGTGGGAAAAACTGTTTTTT.

The chain carries TRBV7-9 and TRBJ2-1; D unclear. The CDR3 totals 17 residues. Germline CDR1 is SEHNR and CDR2 is FQNEAQ (reference sequence). Trimming pared 3 bases from V and 5 bases from J, leaving 20 bases between. CDR3 DNA sequence: TGTGCCAGCAGCTTCTTTCTGGGGAATCCTCAAGACAATGAGCAGTTCTTC. Its translation is CASSFFLGNPQDNEQFF.

The chain has TRBV7-9 and TRBJ1-2, with D hard to call. CDR1 is SEHNR, CDR2 FQNEAQ, per germline (reference sequence). With 4 bases removed from V and 3 bases from J, the gap between germline ends came to 12 bases. The CDR3 runs to 14 residues. The CDR3 loop reads CASSSPPAHYGYTF. CDR3 bases: TGTGCCAGCAGCTCTCCCCCGGCACACTATGGCTACACCTTC.

The rearrangement joins TRBV10-1 to TRBJ1-1; no firm D call. V was pared by 0 bases and J by 4 bases, with 6 bases between. This CDR3 spans 13 amino acids. CDR1 is WNHNN, CDR2 SYGVQD, per germline (reference sequence). DNA for the CDR3: TGCGCCAGCAGTGAGTCGGCAGCCACTGAAGCTTTCTTT. It translates to CASSESAATEAFF.

V and J are TRBV2 and TRBJ2-7, with D unclear. Trimming shortened V by 4 bases and J by 1 base, and 11 bases separated the two germline ends. The germline gives CDR1 SNHLY, CDR2 FYNNEI. The CDR3 has 14 amino acids. CDR3 sequence: CASSGASSSYEQYF. CDR3 coding DNA: TGTGCCAGCAGTGGTGCTTCCTCTTCCTACGAGCAGTACTTC.

This sequence joins TRBV7-9 and TRBJ2-1; the D gene is possibly TRBD2 (6 bases). Trimming shortened V by 3 bases and J by 0 bases, and 21 bases separated the two germline ends. The V gene's germline CDR1 is SEHNR and CDR2 FQNEAQ (reference sequence). The CDR3 is 19 amino acids. CDR3: CASSLGTRPTKPSYNEQFF. The DNA for the CDR3 is TGTGCCAGCAGCTTGGGGACTCGTCCGACGAAACCCTCCTACAATGAGCAGTTCTTC.

The chain couples TRBV4-3 to TRBJ2-1, with 7 bases fitting TRBD2. This CDR3 has 17 residues. CDR1 and CDR2 (germline): LGHNA, YSLEER. V was clipped by 1 base and J by 2 bases; unmatched bases: 8. This CDR3 is CASSQGRRERTYNEQFF. Written as DNA, the CDR3 is TGCGCCAGCAGCCAAGGTCGGCGGGAGAGGACCTACAATGAGCAGTTCTTC.

J is TRBJ2-3 and V is TRBV9; 8 bases fit TRBD2. Trimming took 0 bases from V and 1 from J; bases not matched to a gene: 1. CDR3 size: 15 residues. Germline assignment: CDR1 SGDLS and CDR2 YYNGEE. The CDR3 DNA sequence: TGTGCCAGCAGCGTAGGGACTAGCCGCACAGATACGCAGTATTTT. This gives the protein CASSVGTSRTDTQYF.

The genes are TRBV7-8 and TRBJ2-3, with no clear D. Deletions cut 5 bases from V and 2 bases from J, with 26 bases between. The CDR3 extends over 19 amino acids. Germline CDR1 is SGHVS and CDR2 is FQNEAQ. The CDR3 DNA follows: TGTGCCAGCAGCATAAGCCCGTCGATTGCGGAACAAGCCACAGATACGCAGTATTTT. Encoded protein: CASSISPSIAEQATDTQYF.

The chain carries TRBV14 and TRBJ2-3; 12 bases agree with TRBD2. The CDR3 has 17 residues. Trimming took 2 bases from V and 3 from J; bases not matched to a gene: 6. In germline, CDR1 is SGHDN, CDR2 FVKESK. CDR3 residues: CASSQIETSGSTDTQYF. DNA of the CDR3: TGTGCCAGCAGCCAAATTGAGACTAGCGGGAGTACAGATACGCAGTATTTT.

The chain carries TRBV29-1 and TRBJ2-2, with 8 bases fitting TRBD1. CDR3 size: 16 residues. Germline CDR1 SQVTM, CDR2 ANQGSEA. V dropped 5 bases and J dropped 2; count of bases not matched to a gene: 10. CDR3: CSVSWTGNSNTGELFF. CDR3 sequence (DNA): TGCAGCGTTTCCTGGACAGGGAACTCAAACACCGGGGAGCTGTTTTTT.